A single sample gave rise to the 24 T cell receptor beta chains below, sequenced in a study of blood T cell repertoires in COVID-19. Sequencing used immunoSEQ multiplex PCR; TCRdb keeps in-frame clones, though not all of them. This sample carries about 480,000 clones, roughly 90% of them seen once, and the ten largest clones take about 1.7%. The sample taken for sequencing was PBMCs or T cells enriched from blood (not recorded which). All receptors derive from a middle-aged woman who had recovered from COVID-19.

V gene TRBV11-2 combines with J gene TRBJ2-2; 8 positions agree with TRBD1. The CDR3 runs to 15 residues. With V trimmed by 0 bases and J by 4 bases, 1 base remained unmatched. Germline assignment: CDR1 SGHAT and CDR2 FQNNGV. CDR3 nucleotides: TGTGCCAGCAGCTTAGAACAGGGGGTCACCGGGGAGCTGTTTTTT. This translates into CASSLEQGVTGELFF.

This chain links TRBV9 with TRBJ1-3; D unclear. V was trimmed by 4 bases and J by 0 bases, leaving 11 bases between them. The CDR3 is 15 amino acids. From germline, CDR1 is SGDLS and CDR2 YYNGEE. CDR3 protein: CASSSGGTSGNTIYF. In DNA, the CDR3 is TGTGCCAGCAGCTCAGGAGGAACCTCTGGAAACACCATATATTTT. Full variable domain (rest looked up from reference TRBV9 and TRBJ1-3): DSGVTQTPKHLITATGQRVTLRCSPRSGDLSVYWYQQSLDQGLQFLIQYYNGEERAKGNILERFSAQQFPDLHSELNLSSLELGDSALYFCASSSGGTSGNTIYFGEGSWLTVV.

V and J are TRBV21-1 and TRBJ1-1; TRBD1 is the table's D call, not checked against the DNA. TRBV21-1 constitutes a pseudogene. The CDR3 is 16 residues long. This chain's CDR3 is CASISGTPLPNTEAFF. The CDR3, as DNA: TGTGCCAGCATATCCGGGACACCGCTGCCGAACACTGAAGCTTTCTTT.

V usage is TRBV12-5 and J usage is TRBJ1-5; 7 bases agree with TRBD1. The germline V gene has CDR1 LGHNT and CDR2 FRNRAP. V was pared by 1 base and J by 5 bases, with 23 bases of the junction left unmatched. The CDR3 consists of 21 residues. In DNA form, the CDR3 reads TGTGCTAGTGGTTTGGATACGAAATTCCGGGACAGTAGTACGAGCGATCAGCCCCAGCATTTT. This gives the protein CASGLDTKFRDSSTSDQPQHF.

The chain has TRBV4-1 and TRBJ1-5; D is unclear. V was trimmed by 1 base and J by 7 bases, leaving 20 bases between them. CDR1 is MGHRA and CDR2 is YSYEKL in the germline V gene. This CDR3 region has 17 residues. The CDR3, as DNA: TGCGCCAGCAGCCAAGGGTGGGCGGAGGAGGTTGGACAGCCCCAGCATTTT. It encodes CASSQGWAEEVGQPQHF.

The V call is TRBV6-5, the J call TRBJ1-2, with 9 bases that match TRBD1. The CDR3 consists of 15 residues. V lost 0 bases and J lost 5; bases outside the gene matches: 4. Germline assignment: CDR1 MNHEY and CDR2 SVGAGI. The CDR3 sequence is CASSYSATGGYGYTF. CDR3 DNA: TGTGCCAGCAGTTACTCGGCGACAGGGGGGTATGGCTACACCTTC.

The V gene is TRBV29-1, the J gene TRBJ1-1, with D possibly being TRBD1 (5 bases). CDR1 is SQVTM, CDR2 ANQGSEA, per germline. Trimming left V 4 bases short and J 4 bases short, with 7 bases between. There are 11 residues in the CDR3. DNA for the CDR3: TGCAGCGTTGTGGGGGGCACTGAAGCTTTCTTT. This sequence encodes CSVVGGTEAFF.

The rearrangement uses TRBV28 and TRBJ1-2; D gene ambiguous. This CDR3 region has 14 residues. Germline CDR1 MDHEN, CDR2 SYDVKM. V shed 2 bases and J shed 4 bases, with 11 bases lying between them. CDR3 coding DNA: TGTGCCAGCAGTTTAGGAGGAGAGGTCTATGGCTACACCTTC. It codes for CASSLGGEVYGYTF.

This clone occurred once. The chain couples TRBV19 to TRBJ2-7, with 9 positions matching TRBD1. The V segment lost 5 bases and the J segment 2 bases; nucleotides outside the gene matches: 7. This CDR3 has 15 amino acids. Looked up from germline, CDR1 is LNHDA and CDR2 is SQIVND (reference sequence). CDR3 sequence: CASSPRDRVAYEQYF. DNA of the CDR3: TGTGCCAGTAGTCCCCGGGACAGGGTCGCCTACGAGCAGTACTTC.

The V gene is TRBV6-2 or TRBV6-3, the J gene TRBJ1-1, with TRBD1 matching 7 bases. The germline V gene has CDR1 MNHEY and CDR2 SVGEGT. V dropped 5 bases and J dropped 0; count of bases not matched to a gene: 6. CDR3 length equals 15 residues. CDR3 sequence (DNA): TGTGCCAGCAGTCGACGAGACAGGGTGAACACTGAAGCTTTCTTT. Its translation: CASSRRDRVNTEAFF.

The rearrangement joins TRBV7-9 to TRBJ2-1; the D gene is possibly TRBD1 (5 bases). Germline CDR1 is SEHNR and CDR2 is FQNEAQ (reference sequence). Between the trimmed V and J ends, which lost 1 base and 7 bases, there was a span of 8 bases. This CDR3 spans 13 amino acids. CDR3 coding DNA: TGTGCCAGCAGCTTAGGACAGCTTAATGAGCAGTTCTTC. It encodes CASSLGQLNEQFF.

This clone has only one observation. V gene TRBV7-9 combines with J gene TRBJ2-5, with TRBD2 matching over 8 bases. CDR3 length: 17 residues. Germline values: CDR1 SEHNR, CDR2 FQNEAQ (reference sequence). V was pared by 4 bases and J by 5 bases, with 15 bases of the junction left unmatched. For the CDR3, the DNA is TGTGCCAGCAGCTCCGCCTCTGGGGGACTAGGGAGGGAGACCCAGTACTTC. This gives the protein CASSSASGGLGRETQYF.

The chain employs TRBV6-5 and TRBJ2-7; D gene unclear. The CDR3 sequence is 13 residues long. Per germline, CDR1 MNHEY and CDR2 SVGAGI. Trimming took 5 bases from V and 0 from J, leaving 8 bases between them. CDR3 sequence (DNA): TGTGCCAGCAGTCCGCGGTTCTCCTACGAGCAGTACTTC. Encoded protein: CASSPRFSYEQYF.

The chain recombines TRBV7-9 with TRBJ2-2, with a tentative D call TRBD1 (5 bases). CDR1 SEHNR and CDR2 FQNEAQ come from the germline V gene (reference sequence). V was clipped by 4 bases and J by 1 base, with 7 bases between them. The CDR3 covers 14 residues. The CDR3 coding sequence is TGTGCCAGCAGCTCCAGGGAGAACACCGGGGAGCTGTTTTTT. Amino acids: CASSSRENTGELFF.

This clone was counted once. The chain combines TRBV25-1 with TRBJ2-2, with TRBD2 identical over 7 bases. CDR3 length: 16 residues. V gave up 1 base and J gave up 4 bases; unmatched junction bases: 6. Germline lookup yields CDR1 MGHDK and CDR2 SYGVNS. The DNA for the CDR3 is TGTGCCAGCAGTGAATTGTGGGAGGGCCTCACCGGGGAGCTGTTTTTT. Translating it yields CASSELWEGLTGELFF.

The CDR3 region has the DNA TGTGCCAGCAGCTTAGAAGCGCGGGAGTGGGAGACCCAGTACTTC. Translating it yields CASSLEAREWETQYF. The chain links TRBV7-2 to TRBJ2-5, with 7 bases identical to TRBD2. J gave up 5 bases and V 1 base, and 7 bases lay outside the gene matches. The CDR3 has 15 residues. From germline, CDR1 is SGHTA and CDR2 FQGNSA.

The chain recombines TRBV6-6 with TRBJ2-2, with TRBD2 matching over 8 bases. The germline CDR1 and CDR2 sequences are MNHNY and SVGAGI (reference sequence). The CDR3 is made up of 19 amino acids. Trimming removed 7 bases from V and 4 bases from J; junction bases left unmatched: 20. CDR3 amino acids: CASNYYGRGSLRATGELFF. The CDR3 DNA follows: TGTGCCAGCAACTACTACGGGAGGGGGTCGTTAAGGGCCACCGGGGAGCTGTTTTTT.

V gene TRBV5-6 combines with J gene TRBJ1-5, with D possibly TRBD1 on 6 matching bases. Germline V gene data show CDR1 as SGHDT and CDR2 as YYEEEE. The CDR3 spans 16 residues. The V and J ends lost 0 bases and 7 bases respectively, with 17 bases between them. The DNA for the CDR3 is TGTGCCAGCAGCTTGGCCATGGGACAATCGGAGCAGCCCCAGCATTTT. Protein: CASSLAMGQSEQPQHF. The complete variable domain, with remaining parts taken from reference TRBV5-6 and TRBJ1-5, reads DAGVTQSPTHLIKTRGQQVTLRCSPKSGHDTVSWYQQALGQGPQFIFQYYEEEERQRGNFPDRFSGHQFPNYSSELNVNALLLGDSALYLCASSLAMGQSEQPQHFGDGTRLSIL.

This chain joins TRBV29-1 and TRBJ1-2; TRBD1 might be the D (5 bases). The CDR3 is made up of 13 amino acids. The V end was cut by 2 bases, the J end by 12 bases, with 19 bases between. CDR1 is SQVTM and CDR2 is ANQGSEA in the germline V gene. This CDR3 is CSVESGYPGDDTF. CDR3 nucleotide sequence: TGCAGCGTTGAATCAGGGTACCCAGGAGATGACACCTTC.

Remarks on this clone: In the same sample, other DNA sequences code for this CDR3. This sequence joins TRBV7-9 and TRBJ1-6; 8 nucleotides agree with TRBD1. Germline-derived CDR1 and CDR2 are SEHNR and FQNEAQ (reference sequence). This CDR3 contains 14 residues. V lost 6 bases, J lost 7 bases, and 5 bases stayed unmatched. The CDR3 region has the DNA TGTGCCAGCAGTCTTGACAGGGGAAATTCACCCCTCCACTTT. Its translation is CASSLDRGNSPLHF. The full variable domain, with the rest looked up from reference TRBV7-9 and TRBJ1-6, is DTGVSQNPRHKITKRGQNVTFRCDPISEHNRLYWYRQTLGQGPEFLTYFQNEAQLEKSRLLSDRFSAERPKGSFSTLEIQRTEQGDSAMYLCASSLDRGNSPLHFGNGTRLTVT.

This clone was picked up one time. The CDR3 loop reads CASRLVDGTGHNQPQHF. CDR3 sequence (DNA): TGTGCAAGTCGCTTAGTAGACGGGACAGGGCACAATCAGCCCCAGCATTTT. The J gene is TRBJ1-5, the V gene TRBV12-2; the table's D call of TRBD1 was not tested on the DNA. TRBV12-2 is shown as a pseudogene. CDR3 size: 17 residues.

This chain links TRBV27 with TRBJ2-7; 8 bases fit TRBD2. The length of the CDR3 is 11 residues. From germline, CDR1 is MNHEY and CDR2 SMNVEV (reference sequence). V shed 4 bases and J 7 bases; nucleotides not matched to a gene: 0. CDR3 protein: CASSSGGEQYF. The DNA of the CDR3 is TGTGCCAGCAGTTCGGGGGGGGAGCAGTACTTC.

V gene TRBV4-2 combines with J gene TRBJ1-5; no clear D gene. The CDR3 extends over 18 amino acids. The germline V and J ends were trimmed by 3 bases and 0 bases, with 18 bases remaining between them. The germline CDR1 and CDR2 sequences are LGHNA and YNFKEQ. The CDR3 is CASSQIPSRENSNQPQHF. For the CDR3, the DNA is TGTGCCAGCAGCCAGATACCCTCCCGAGAAAATAGCAATCAGCCCCAGCATTTT.

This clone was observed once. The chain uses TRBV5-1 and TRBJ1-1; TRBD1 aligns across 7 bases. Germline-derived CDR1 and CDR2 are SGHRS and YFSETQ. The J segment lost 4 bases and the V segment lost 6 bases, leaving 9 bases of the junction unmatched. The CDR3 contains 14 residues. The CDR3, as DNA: TGCGCCAGCAAAGACACAGGGGTGGGCACTGAAGCTTTCTTT. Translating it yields CASKDTGVGTEAFF. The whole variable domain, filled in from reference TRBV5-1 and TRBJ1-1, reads KAGVTQTPRYLIKTRGQQVTLSCSPISGHRSVSWYQQTPGQGLQFLFEYFSETQRNKGNFPGRFSGRQFSNSRSEMNVSTLELGDSALYLCASKDTGVGTEAFFGQGTRLTVV.